A single sample gave rise to the 2 T cell receptor beta chains below, sequenced in a study of T-cell reconstitution after alpha-beta-depleted transplantation in children. Using unique molecular identifiers, the investigators prepared the TCRbeta library. TCRdb itself ran the PCR reads through MiXCR, one entry per CDR3 protein. The data contain 300,000 or so distinct CDR3 sequences, 9.9% of them singletons. Sequenced material: PBMCs from the stem cell graft donor, taken from the stem cell graft. All receptors derive from a human donor who donated a stem cell graft to a child with SCID.

This clonotype was detected many times. V usage is TRBV3-1 and J usage is TRBJ2-2; D might be TRBD1 (6 bases). The germline CDR1 and CDR2 sequences are LGHDT and YNNKEL (reference sequence). V was cut by 4 bases and J by 0 bases, with 15 bases left in between. The CDR3 has 17 residues. As DNA, the CDR3 is TGTGCCAGCAGCCCCCCCACAGGGCGATCGAACACCGGGGAGCTGTTTTTT. Protein sequence: CASSPPTGRSNTGELFF.

This clonotype was picked up many times. The genes are TRBV5-1 and TRBJ2-5, with D perhaps TRBD1 (6 bases). V was pared by 0 bases and J by 1 base, with 10 bases between. Germline loops: CDR1 SGHRS, CDR2 YFSETQ. There are 15 residues in the CDR3. The CDR3 coding sequence is TGCGCCAGCAGCTTGGTTCCAGGGGTCCAAGAGACCCAGTACTTC. Translating gives CASSLVPGVQETQYF.